This T cell receptor beta chain was sequenced during a study of T cells in Graves' hyperthyroidism and ophthalmopathy (dated by TCRdb to the late 2010s). Background on the whole study: Peripheral blood was collected at initial diagnosis, before any treatment. To identify distinguishing TCR V-J signatures, a discovery cohort of roughly 100 patients was used, comprising 40 to 45 with Graves' ophthalmopathy and around 60 with stable Graves' hyperthyroidism. Prospective prediction of ophthalmopathy was tested in an independent validation cohort consisting of roughly 19 hyperthyroidism patients and approximately 16 patients who later progressed to ophthalmopathy. The 90 to 100 discovery patients were randomly split 7:3 into training and test sets. The study also compared thyroid tissue and blood T-cell repertoires from over 5 Graves' hyperthyroidism patients. Once sampling was done, hyperthyroidism patients were given methimazole at a starting dose of 30 mg daily, whereas ophthalmopathy patients were given high-dose intravenous methylprednisolone. According to the paper, TCR Vbeta CDR3 sequencing was carried out on approximately 140 peripheral blood samples, which came from 40 to 45 ophthalmopathy, 70 to 80 hyperthyroidism and some 17 progressor patients. The full study reports these points: In validation, the model predicted progression to ophthalmopathy with roughly 66% sensitivity and over 72% specificity, a median of about 6.7 months before onset. A model built on a 13 V-J signature distinguished ophthalmopathy from stable hyperthyroidism, reaching approximately 89% sensitivity and 81.08% specificity in cross-validation and 80%/75% in testing. Most expanded thyroid clonotypes (frequency above 0.001) were also found in blood, which suggests that blood repertoires may mirror thyroid immune responses. Sample size was not statistically predetermined, and investigators were not blinded to group allocation.

This clonotype has a handful of counts. The antigen it recognizes is unknown. No base qualities exist here, and no much larger clone lies one base off it. The CDR3 sequence holds 16 residues, the cysteine and phenylalanine included. Only CDR3 DNA remains: 48 bases, in frame from the first base. The CDR1 and CDR2 encoded by the germline V gene are MNHEY and SVGAGI. The junction shows trimming of 0 bases on V and 7 bases on J, plus 15 bases between the germline ends. Stable Graves' hyperthyroidism was defined as no progression to ophthalmopathy during 18 months of follow-up. The hyperthyroidism patients were between 18 and 65 years old and newly diagnosed, with a disease duration of less than 2 months. Exclusion was applied to patients with uncontrolled infections, other autoimmune diseases, pregnancy or lactation. Diagnoses were established on the basis of clinical symptoms, serum thyroxine and TRAb, thyroid ultrasound, and orbital computed tomography. Ficoll-Paque density gradient centrifugation was used to isolate PBMCs from about 9 ml of fresh peripheral blood. Total RNA was extracted using Trizol reagent, and RNA quality was assessed on an Agilent 2100 Bioanalyzer.

The TCR beta CDR3 regions were amplified from RNA transcripts. The first round of RT-PCR for the TCR CDR3 was performed with the HTBI primer set and the Qiagen OneStep RT-PCR kit. Libraries were constructed in a second round of multiplex PCR, after which size selection and purification were performed. Paired-end sequencing of the libraries was performed with 100 bp reads on an Illumina HiSeq2000. Regarding the original processing steps: SOAPnuke was used to process the raw data, with reads discarded if the reads contained adapters or uncalled bases, had a mean Phred below 15, or lacked an exact constant-primer or identifier match. High-quality paired reads were merged using COPE v1.2.5, and each unique nucleotide sequence was defined as a clonotype. Clonotypes were aligned to IMGT TRBV, TRBD and TRBJ reference segments using MiTCR v1.1. Analysis was restricted to V-J combinations with a frequency above 0.0001, which covered about 99% of repertoires. A TCS score was defined as the ratio between F50 (clonal expansion) and ExV (chaos), using BLOSUM62-based TCRdist between CDR3 peptides within each V-J. Welch's t-statistics and random forest reduced 514 V-J features to about 13, which were used in a naive Bayes classifier (R e1071). The public reads were reprocessed in TCRdb via fastp at Q25 and MiXCR, keeping in-frame beta chains. Entries that share a CDR3 protein sequence are merged under the most common genes and DNA. The V and J calls, along with clone size, are taken from TCRdb and not from the paper's own processing. The sample profile shows about 740,000 distinct CDR3 sequences; around 13% of them were found once. The top ten hold 10% of the sample.

The V and J genes are TRBV6-5 and TRBJ2-2, with no D gene named confidently. Sequencing used blood. The receptor comes from a young woman with Graves' hyperthyroidism. The CDR3 region has the sequence CASSYSSSGWVGELFF. Read as DNA, the sequence is TGTGCCAGCAGTTACTCGAGTAGTGGGTGGGTCGGGGAGCTGTTTTTT.